This entry lists 23 T cell receptor beta chains sequenced from one sample in a study of vaccination and CD4 T cells after COVID-19. No antigen is known for these receptors. Cultured CD4+ T cells had their DNA profiled by the Oncomine TCR Beta short-read assay. TCRdb fed the PCR reads into MiXCR, producing one record per CDR3 protein. The table records approximately 20,000 distinct CDR3 sequences, about 40% of them present only once. Treatment meaning: approximately nine-day PBMC culture with coronavirus spike peptide pools or control peptides (ViraFEST assay). The sequenced sample was CD4+ T cells from blood, cultured in vitro, obtained before SARS-CoV-2 vaccination. These TCRs come from a human donor who received a COVID-19 vaccine.

The chain combines TRBV12-3 or TRBV12-4 with TRBJ1-4; D gene unclear. Trimming shortened V by 5 bases and J by 1 base, and 14 bases separated the two germline ends. CDR3 length: 16 residues. The CDR3 DNA follows: TGTGCCAGCAGTCCTCTCAGGCGGGGAACTAATGAAAAACTGTTTTTT. It encodes CASSPLRRGTNEKLFF.

This clonotype turned up a few times. The V call is TRBV7-9, the J call TRBJ2-7, with D tentatively TRBD1 (6 bases). Germline V gene lookup returns CDR1 SEHNR and CDR2 FQNEAQ (reference sequence). V was trimmed by 2 bases and J by 5 bases, leaving 7 bases between them. The CDR3 is 12 residues long. The CDR3 nucleotides are TGTGCCAGCAGCTTAACAGGGAACGAGCAGTACTTC. It encodes CASSLTGNEQYF.

This clonotype was found a few times. This chain links TRBV6-1 with TRBJ1-1; D is possibly TRBD1 (6 bases). The ends were cut back, 5 bases at V and 3 bases at J, with 13 bases in the middle. This CDR3 spans 14 amino acids. Germline V gene sequence: CDR1 MNHNS, CDR2 SASEGT. Here the CDR3 reads CASSRGRGYTEAFF. In DNA form, the CDR3 reads TGTGCCAGCAGTAGAGGCAGGGGATACACTGAAGCTTTCTTT.

In DNA, the CDR3 is TGCAGCGTTGACAGCAACTATGGCTACACCTTC. Protein sequence: CSVDSNYGYTF. The rearrangement joins TRBV29-1 to TRBJ1-2; the D is unclear. Trimming took 3 bases from V and 2 from J, leaving 4 bases between them. Per the germline V gene, CDR1 is SQVTM and CDR2 is ANQGSEA. This CDR3 is built from 11 residues.

The rearrangement links TRBV7-2 to TRBJ2-3; possibly TRBD2 for D (6 bases). The CDR3 has 15 residues. Between the trimmed V and J ends, which lost 2 bases and 5 bases, there was a span of 14 bases. Germline lookup yields CDR1 SGHTA and CDR2 FQGNSA. The CDR3 loop is CASSLRSGGIDTQYF. The DNA for the CDR3 is TGTGCCAGCAGCTTAAGATCCGGGGGTATAGATACGCAGTATTTT.

This chain uses TRBV25-1 with TRBJ2-7, with D perhaps matching TRBD1 or TRBD2 (5 bases each). This CDR3 has 15 residues. Between the trimmed V and J ends, which lost 7 bases and 5 bases, there was a span of 21 bases. Germline V gene sequence: CDR1 MGHDK, CDR2 SYGVNS. CDR3 DNA: TGTGCCAGCACGAGACCTGGGGGTAGGTCCCACGAGCAGTACTTC. It encodes CASTRPGGRSHEQYF.

In its sample, this clonotype was seen a few times. The chain is built from TRBV6-2 or TRBV6-3 and TRBJ1-1, with a weak D call TRBD1 (5 bases). The V gene lost 2 bases and the J gene lost 0 bases, with 7 bases spanning the gap. The CDR3 spans 14 residues. CDR1 and CDR2 (germline): MNHEY, SVGEGT. The CDR3 loop is CASSYAGLNTEAFF. The CDR3 DNA sequence: TGTGCCAGCAGTTACGCAGGGCTGAACACTGAAGCTTTCTTT.

J is TRBJ2-7 and V is TRBV30, with 8 bases aligning to TRBD2. Germline trimming cut 3 bases from V and 0 bases from J; bases unmatched to any gene: 4. CDR1 and CDR2 from the germline V gene are GTSNPN and SVGIG (reference sequence). The CDR3 length is 14 residues. CDR3 DNA sequence: TGTGCCTGGAGCCCGGGACTAGTCTCCTACGAGCAGTACTTC. Its translation: CAWSPGLVSYEQYF.

The chain employs TRBV19 and TRBJ1-5; D gene unclear. Trimming took off 1 base at V and 4 bases at J, with 8 bases between the two ends. CDR3 length: 14 residues. CDR1 is LNHDA, CDR2 SQIVND, per germline (reference sequence). CDR3 coding DNA: TGTGCCAGTAGTATAGGCCAGAAAAATCAGCCCCAGCATTTT. Its protein product is CASSIGQKNQPQHF.

This sequence joins TRBV27 and TRBJ2-1, with unresolved D. From germline, CDR1 is MNHEY and CDR2 SMNVEV (reference sequence). Deletions cut 7 bases from V and 5 bases from J, with 12 bases between. The CDR3 has 13 residues. The CDR3 loop reads CASTGGRDNEQFF. The CDR3 coding sequence is TGTGCCAGCACGGGTGGCAGAGACAATGAGCAGTTCTTC.

The CDR3 DNA reads as TGTGCCAGCAGCTTGGGAGGGGGCCAGAACACAGATACGCAGTATTTT. It is translated as CASSLGGGQNTDTQYF. The chain links TRBV5-4 to TRBJ2-3; 7 bases align to TRBD1. Germline loops: CDR1 SGHNT, CDR2 YYREEE (reference sequence). The V gene end was trimmed by 0 bases and the J gene end by 2 bases; junction bases not matched to a gene: 6. The CDR3 has 16 amino acids.

This clonotype was seen more than once but under ten times. The chain joins TRBV20-1 to TRBJ1-1; D unclear. Germline CDR1 reads DFQATT; CDR2 reads SNEGSKA (reference sequence). The CDR3 length is 14 residues. The V gene lost 0 bases and the J gene lost 1 base, with 9 bases spanning the gap. CDR3 loop: CSARDVRGNTEAFF. For the CDR3, the DNA is TGCAGTGCTAGAGATGTGCGGGGGAACACTGAAGCTTTCTTT.

This sequence joins TRBV12-3 or TRBV12-4 and TRBJ2-5; 9 bases match TRBD1. CDR3 length: 15 residues. Unmatched junction bases numbered 7, after V lost 3 bases and J lost 5 bases. CDR3 protein: CASSLGTGSGETQYF. CDR3 bases: TGTGCCAGCAGTTTGGGGACAGGGTCAGGGGAGACCCAGTACTTC.

V usage is TRBV20-1 and J usage is TRBJ2-7, with 9 bases lining up with TRBD1. The germline gives CDR1 DFQATT, CDR2 SNEGSKA (reference sequence). The CDR3 contains 15 residues. Unmatched junction bases numbered 11, after V lost 5 bases and J lost 3 bases. The CDR3 nucleotides read TGCAGTGCTGGAGCTCCCGGGACAGGGTTCTACGAGCAGTACTTC. It codes for CSAGAPGTGFYEQYF.

The chain combines TRBV7-2 with TRBJ2-6; D gene uncertain. Per the germline V gene, CDR1 is SGHTA and CDR2 is FQGNSA. V was shortened by 5 bases and J by 1 base, with 9 bases between the two germline ends. The CDR3 totals 15 residues. The CDR3, as DNA: TGTGCCAGCAGCCGAGTGGGATCTGGGGCCAACGTCCTGACTTTC. It is translated as CASSRVGSGANVLTF.

The rearrangement links TRBV5-1 to TRBJ2-3; D not resolved. The germline gives CDR1 SGHRS, CDR2 YFSETQ. This CDR3 contains 14 residues. V was shortened by 1 base and J by 0 bases, with 6 bases between the two germline ends. The CDR3 sequence is CASSLPASTDTQYF. The CDR3 DNA reads as TGCGCCAGCAGCTTGCCCGCTAGCACAGATACGCAGTATTTT.

In its sample, this clonotype was seen a few times. This chain connects TRBV7-3 to TRBJ2-5; D possibly uses TRBD1 or TRBD2 (6 bases each). This CDR3 has 14 residues. Trimming stripped 5 bases from V and 4 bases from J, with 14 bases between. In germline, CDR1 is SGHTA, CDR2 FQGTGA. DNA for the CDR3: TGTGCCAGCAGCCCAACCGGGGGCCCAGAGACCCAGTACTTC. It yields the protein CASSPTGGPETQYF.

The V gene is TRBV27, the J gene TRBJ2-7, with D possibly matching TRBD2 (5 bases). The CDR3 is 14 residues long. V dropped 5 bases and J dropped 2 bases, with 13 bases sitting between them. Germline V gene sequence: CDR1 MNHEY, CDR2 SMNVEV (reference sequence). In nucleotides, the CDR3 is TGTGCCAGCAGTCTTGGACGGGGAGCCTACGAGCAGTACTTC. Translation gives CASSLGRGAYEQYF.

V usage is TRBV6-5 and J usage is TRBJ2-3, with TRBD1 matching 7 bases. This CDR3 has 12 residues. CDR1 and CDR2 (germline): MNHEY, SVGAGI. Trimming cost V 4 bases and J 6 bases; bases outside gene matches: 1. The CDR3: CASSSTGDTQYF. In DNA, the CDR3 is TGTGCCAGCAGTTCGACAGGGGATACGCAGTATTTT.

The J gene is TRBJ1-5, the V gene TRBV19, with D uncertain. Between the trimmed V and J ends, which lost 3 bases and 1 base, there was a span of 22 bases. Looked up from germline, CDR1 is LNHDA and CDR2 is SQIVND (reference sequence). There are 19 residues in the CDR3. The CDR3 region is CASSIPIGVYSGSNQPQHF. In DNA, the CDR3 is TGTGCCAGTAGTATCCCCATCGGAGTTTATTCGGGGAGCAATCAGCCCCAGCATTTT.

This clonotype turned up a few times. The V call is TRBV7-3, the J call TRBJ2-1; possible D gene TRBD1, 6 bases. Germline CDR1 is SGHTA and CDR2 is FQGTGA. The CDR3 totals 15 residues. Trimming took 5 bases from V and 6 from J, leaving 17 bases between them. CDR3 loop: CASSPTGSLFNEQFF. CDR3 bases: TGTGCCAGCAGCCCGACAGGTAGTTTGTTCAATGAGCAGTTCTTC. Complete variable domain (other parts from reference TRBV7-3 and TRBJ2-1): GAGVSQTPSNKVTEKGKYVELRCDPISGHTALYWYRQSLGQGPEFLIYFQGTGAADDSGLPNDRFFAVRPEGSVSTLKIQRTERGDSAVYLCASSPTGSLFNEQFFGPGTRLTVL.

This clonotype has more than one count but fewer than ten. The J gene is TRBJ2-4, the V gene TRBV19; TRBD1 agrees at 9 bases. V was clipped by 4 bases and J by 7 bases; unmatched bases: 5. This CDR3 has 14 residues. The germline V gene encodes CDR1 LNHDA and CDR2 SQIVND (reference sequence). CDR3 sequence reads: CASSSRDRANIQYF. CDR3 nucleotide sequence: TGTGCCAGTAGTAGTCGGGACAGGGCGAACATTCAGTACTTC.

This clonotype was counted a single time. The rearrangement uses TRBV10-1 and TRBJ2-2; D remains ambiguous. CDR3 length equals 17 residues. V was trimmed by 2 bases and J by 1 base, leaving 14 bases between them. Germline V CDR1 and CDR2: WNHNN, SYGVQD (reference sequence). The CDR3 loop is CASSEPYNYQNTGELFF. DNA for the CDR3: TGCGCCAGCAGTGAGCCTTACAATTACCAGAACACCGGGGAGCTGTTTTTT.